Each of the 23 T cell receptor beta chains below was sequenced from the same sample in a study of blood T cell repertoires in COVID-19 (dated by TCRdb to the early 2020s). Receptors were amplified or captured by the immunoSEQ multiplex PCR assay. What TCRdb holds here is the immuneACCESS table cut down to in-frame rearrangements. Part of the clones is not present; checked against another copy, under half of the missing clones reflect an unresolved V gene, and the others are unexplained. Across this sample there are 60,000 or so clones, with roughly 87% seen only once. Of the sample, around 9.1% falls within the top ten clones. Material for sequencing was peripheral blood. Receptors were obtained from a human donor with acute or convalescent COVID-19. The donor label of this sample is uncertain.

This clone is a singleton in its sample. The V and J genes are TRBV7-9 and TRBJ2-7; 10 nucleotides align to TRBD2. This CDR3 comprises 14 residues. Germline CDR1 is SEHNR and CDR2 is FQNEAQ (reference sequence). Trimming cost V 5 bases and J 4 bases; bases outside gene matches: 5. CDR3 sequence: CASSRTSGEYEQYF. In nucleotides, the CDR3 is TGTGCCAGCAGCCGGACTAGCGGAGAATACGAGCAGTACTTC. Drawing the rest from reference TRBV7-9 and TRBJ2-7, the complete variable domain is DTGVSQNPRHKITKRGQNVTFRCDPISEHNRLYWYRQTLGQGPEFLTYFQNEAQLEKSRLLSDRFSAERPKGSFSTLEIQRTEQGDSAMYLCASSRTSGEYEQYFGPGTRLTVT.

The chain employs TRBV6-1 and TRBJ2-7; TRBD2 aligns across 10 bases. Trimming at V came to 1 base and at J to 5 bases, leaving 5 bases not matched to a gene. The CDR3 totals 15 residues. Germline V gene lookup returns CDR1 MNHNS and CDR2 SASEGT. The CDR3 loop reads CASSEGSGRVHEQYF. The DNA for the CDR3 is TGTGCCAGCAGTGAAGGGAGCGGGAGGGTCCACGAGCAGTACTTC.

The chain joins TRBV20-1 to TRBJ2-1; D remains ambiguous. With 3 bases removed from V and 3 bases from J, the gap between germline ends came to 9 bases. The CDR3 contains 13 residues. Looked up from germline, CDR1 is DFQATT and CDR2 is SNEGSKA (reference sequence). The DNA for the CDR3 is TGCAGTGCTAGTGGGCCTTACTACAATGAGCAGTTCTTC. Translation: CSASGPYYNEQFF.

This chain links TRBV19 with TRBJ2-2, with TRBD1 as a possible D gene (6 bases). Between the trimmed V and J ends, which lost 8 bases and 6 bases, there was a span of 16 bases. Germline assignment: CDR1 LNHDA and CDR2 SQIVND (reference sequence). The CDR3 runs to 14 residues. The CDR3 reads CASGWGRGAGELFF. DNA for the CDR3: TGTGCCAGTGGCTGGGGGCGAGGTGCCGGGGAGCTGTTTTTT.

CDR3 DNA: TGTGCTAGTACCCCGACAGGGCTAGCTTTCTTT. Translation gives CASTPTGLAFF. The J gene is TRBJ1-1, the V gene TRBV12-5; TRBD1 matches at 7 bases. The germline CDR1 and CDR2 sequences are LGHNT and FRNRAP. With 8 bases clipped from V and 10 bases from J, the junction kept 7 bases outside the gene matches. The CDR3 is made up of 11 amino acids.

CDR3 protein: CASSLVQWGNTIYF. The CDR3 coding sequence is TGTGCCAGCAGCTTAGTACAATGGGGAAACACCATATATTTT. The rearrangement links TRBV7-2 to TRBJ1-3; D uncertain. V was shortened by 1 base and J by 4 bases, with 8 bases between the two germline ends. The CDR3 is 14 residues long. CDR1 and CDR2 (germline): SGHTA, FQGNSA. Full variable domain (outside the CDR3, taken from reference TRBV7-2 and TRBJ1-3): GAGVSQSPSNKVTEKGKDVELRCDPISGHTALYWYRQSLGQGLEFLIYFQGNSAPDKSGLPSDRFSAERTGGSVSTLTIQRTQQEDSAVYLCASSLVQWGNTIYFGEGSWLTVV.

The chain couples TRBV6-1 to TRBJ2-3; perhaps TRBD2 as D (5 bases). Germline V lookup: CDR1 MNHNS, CDR2 SASEGT. The CDR3 loop spans 14 amino acids. V lost 2 bases, J lost 3 bases, and 9 bases lay in between. DNA for the CDR3: TGTGCCAGCAGTGAATGGCTAGCTACAGATACGCAGTATTTT. Translation gives CASSEWLATDTQYF.

The chain recombines TRBV5-1 with TRBJ1-2; TRBD1 agrees at 7 bases. After removal of 4 bases from V and 6 bases from J, the junction contained 9 bases not matched to a gene. Looked up from germline, CDR1 is SGHRS and CDR2 is YFSETQ. This CDR3 has 14 residues. DNA of the CDR3: TGCGCCAGCAGCGCTGGACAGGTCGAAGATGGCTACACCTTC. Its translation is CASSAGQVEDGYTF. Using reference TRBV5-1 and TRBJ1-2 for the parts outside the CDR3, the full variable domain is KAGVTQTPRYLIKTRGQQVTLSCSPISGHRSVSWYQQTPGQGLQFLFEYFSETQRNKGNFPGRFSGRQFSNSRSEMNVSTLELGDSALYLCASSAGQVEDGYTFGSGTRLTVV.

As DNA, the CDR3 is TGTGCCAGCAGTGATACCGGGACAGGGTATCACGACGTC. Amino acid sequence: CASSDTGTGYHDV. The V gene is TRBV6-1, the J gene TRBJ2-7; TRBD1 agrees at 9 bases. Germline-derived CDR1 and CDR2 are MNHNS and SASEGT. The CDR3 sequence is 13 residues long.

This chain connects TRBV27 to TRBJ2-1, with TRBD2 matching 12 bases. CDR3 length equals 18 residues. V was pared by 1 base and J by 6 bases, with 10 bases of the junction left unmatched. Germline CDR1 reads MNHEY; CDR2 reads SMNVEV (reference sequence). CDR3 amino acids: CASSLYSGRGLAGNEQFF. CDR3 nucleotide sequence: TGTGCCAGCAGTTTATATTCAGGACGGGGACTAGCGGGCAATGAGCAGTTCTTC.

The chain couples TRBV7-3 to TRBJ1-6; TRBD1 matches 7 bases. CDR3 length: 15 amino acids. Germline V gene data show CDR1 as SGHTA and CDR2 as FQGTGA. The J segment lost 7 bases and the V segment lost 1 base, leaving 4 bases of the junction unmatched. The CDR3 protein is CASSLRGTANSPLHF. The CDR3 DNA reads TGTGCCAGCAGCTTAAGGGGGACAGCGAATTCACCCCTCCACTTT.

This chain connects TRBV4-3 to TRBJ1-6; D uncertain. Trimming left V 4 bases short and J 6 bases short, with 19 bases between. Germline CDR1 and CDR2: LGHNA and YSLEER. The CDR3 spans 17 residues. The CDR3: CASSLGRLSRGNSPLHF. CDR3 in DNA: TGCGCCAGCAGCCTAGGACGGCTATCCCGGGGTAATTCACCCCTCCACTTT.

This sequence joins TRBV7-2 and TRBJ2-1; no clear D gene. The germline V gene encodes CDR1 SGHTA and CDR2 FQGNSA. CDR3 length equals 13 residues. Trimming removed 1 base at V and 9 bases at J, with 10 bases between. The CDR3 DNA reads as TGTGCCAGCAGCTTAGATACAGTCGGTGAGCAGTTCTTC. Protein product: CASSLDTVGEQFF.

The J gene is TRBJ1-5, the V gene TRBV5-6; 9 bases are a match to TRBD1. Germline V lookup: CDR1 SGHDT, CDR2 YYEEEE. The V and J ends lost 4 bases and 2 bases, in that order; junction bases with no gene match: 4. CDR3 length: 15 amino acids. DNA of the CDR3: TGTGCCAGCAGCCTGGGGGACAGGGGCAATCAGCCCCAGCATTTT. As protein: CASSLGDRGNQPQHF.

Concerning this clone: At the DNA level, this CDR3 is encoded by other sequences in the same sample as well. The CDR3 DNA follows: TGTGCCAGTAGTATAGGCGGCAACACCGGGGAGCTGTTTTTT. Its translation is CASSIGGNTGELFF. The chain employs TRBV19 and TRBJ2-2; D is undetermined. Trimming took off 1 base at V and 2 bases at J, with 5 bases between the two ends. Germline V gene data show CDR1 as LNHDA and CDR2 as SQIVND (reference sequence). There are 14 residues in the CDR3.

This CDR3 reads CASSQASLRGYGYTF. CDR3 coding DNA: TGTGCCAGCTCACAGGCCAGCCTCCGAGGATATGGCTACACCTTC. V gene TRBV18 combines with J gene TRBJ1-2; D is ambiguous. This CDR3 has 15 residues. Germline V gene lookup returns CDR1 KGHSH and CDR2 LQKENI. The V end lost 4 bases, the J end lost 5 bases, and 17 bases lay between the germline ends.

The chain links TRBV20-1 to TRBJ2-1, with D possibly being TRBD2 (6 bases). V lost 3 bases, J lost 4 bases, and 13 bases lay in between. The CDR3 is 14 residues long. CDR1 and CDR2 (germline): DFQATT, SNEGSKA (reference sequence). Here the CDR3 reads CSASTTSPYNEQFF. The CDR3 DNA is TGCAGTGCTAGTACTACTAGCCCTTACAATGAGCAGTTCTTC.

This clone showed up just a few times. Other DNA sequences from this sample encode an identical CDR3 as well. V gene TRBV19 combines with J gene TRBJ1-5, with 7 bases matching TRBD1. Unmatched junction bases numbered 2, after V lost 3 bases and J lost 6 bases. The CDR3 is made up of 13 amino acids. Looked up from germline, CDR1 is LNHDA and CDR2 is SQIVND (reference sequence). CDR3 DNA: TGTGCCAGTAGTATTAGGGACAGTCAGCCCCAGCATTTT. Amino acid sequence: CASSIRDSQPQHF.

This clone was recorded only once. This chain connects TRBV5-1 to TRBJ2-1; 9 bases align to TRBD2. Per germline, CDR1 SGHRS and CDR2 YFSETQ. The CDR3 extends over 13 amino acids. Trimming took 9 bases from V and 5 from J; bases not matched to a gene: 6. The CDR3 DNA follows: TGCGCCACCCGACTAGCGGTAAACAATGAGCAGTTCTTC. Its protein product is CATRLAVNNEQFF.

The V call is TRBV9, the J call TRBJ2-1; 10 bases are a match to TRBD2. This CDR3 is 17 amino acids long. With V trimmed by 7 bases and J by 3 bases, 13 bases remained unmatched. Germline-derived CDR1 and CDR2 are SGDLS and YYNGEE. CDR3 nucleotides: TGTGCCAGCCGGCGGGGTAGCGGGGGGCGAATCTACAATGAGCAGTTCTTC. Translating it yields CASRRGSGGRIYNEQFF.

This sequence joins TRBV19 and TRBJ1-1; 9 bases fit TRBD1. With 8 bases clipped from V and 1 base from J, the junction kept 8 bases outside the gene matches. This CDR3 region has 15 residues. From germline, CDR1 is LNHDA and CDR2 SQIVND (reference sequence). In DNA, the CDR3 is TGTGCCAGTGGGGGACAGGGAAGTGGGAACACTGAAGCTTTCTTT. Amino acids: CASGGQGSGNTEAFF.

The chain links TRBV5-1 to TRBJ1-6; TRBD1 might be the D (6 bases). The CDR3 sequence is 16 residues long. V lost 0 bases to trimming and J lost 8 bases, with 15 bases between them. Germline assignment: CDR1 SGHRS and CDR2 YFSETQ. In nucleotides, the CDR3 is TGCGCCAGCAGCTTGGTAACAGGGCGGATTGATTCACCCCTCCACTTT. It translates to CASSLVTGRIDSPLHF. The full variable domain, in which reference TRBV5-1 and TRBJ1-6 provide the parts outside the CDR3, is KAGVTQTPRYLIKTRGQQVTLSCSPISGHRSVSWYQQTPGQGLQFLFEYFSETQRNKGNFPGRFSGRQFSNSRSEMNVSTLELGDSALYLCASSLVTGRIDSPLHFGNGTRLTVT.

The chain uses TRBV6-5 and TRBJ1-5; TRBD1 is a possible D gene (5 bases). Looked up from germline, CDR1 is MNHEY and CDR2 is SVGAGI. Trimming pared 8 bases from V and 2 bases from J, leaving 13 bases between. The CDR3 has 14 amino acids. The CDR3 nucleotides read TGTGCCAGCCGGGGGGAAAGGCGCAATCAGCCCCAGCATTTT. It encodes CASRGERRNQPQHF.